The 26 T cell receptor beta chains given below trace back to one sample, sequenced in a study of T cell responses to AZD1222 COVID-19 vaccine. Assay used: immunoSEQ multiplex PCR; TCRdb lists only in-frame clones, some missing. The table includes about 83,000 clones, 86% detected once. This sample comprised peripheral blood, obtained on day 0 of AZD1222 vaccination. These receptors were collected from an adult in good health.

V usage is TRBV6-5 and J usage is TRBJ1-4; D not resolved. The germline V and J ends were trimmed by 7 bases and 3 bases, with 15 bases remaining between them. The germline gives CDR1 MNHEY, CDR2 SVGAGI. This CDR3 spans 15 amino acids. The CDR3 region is CASTSPRKANEKLFF. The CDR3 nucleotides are TGTGCCAGCACTTCACCACGTAAAGCTAATGAAAAACTGTTTTTT.

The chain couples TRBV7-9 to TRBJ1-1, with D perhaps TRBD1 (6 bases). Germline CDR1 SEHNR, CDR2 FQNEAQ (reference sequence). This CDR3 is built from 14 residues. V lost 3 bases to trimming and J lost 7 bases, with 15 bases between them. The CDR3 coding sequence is TGTGCCAGCAGCTTTATAGGGGGGGTTGGTGAAGCTTTCTTT. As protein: CASSFIGGVGEAFF.

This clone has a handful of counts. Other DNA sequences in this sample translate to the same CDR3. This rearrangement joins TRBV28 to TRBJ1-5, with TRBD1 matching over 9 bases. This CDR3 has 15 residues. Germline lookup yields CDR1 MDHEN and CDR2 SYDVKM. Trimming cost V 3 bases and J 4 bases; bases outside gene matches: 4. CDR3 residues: CASSLGQGGNQPQHF. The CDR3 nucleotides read TGTGCCAGCAGTTTGGGACAGGGTGGTAATCAGCCCCAGCATTTT.

The CDR3 coding sequence is TGTGCCAGCAGCTCCGGGGGTCCGAGCTCCTACAATGAGCAGTTCTTC. Translating it yields CASSSGGPSSYNEQFF. The chain recombines TRBV7-2 with TRBJ2-1; a possible D gene is TRBD2 (6 bases). Germline CDR1 reads SGHTA; CDR2 reads FQGNSA. V dropped 4 bases and J dropped 0 bases, with 13 bases sitting between them. The CDR3 runs 16 residues.

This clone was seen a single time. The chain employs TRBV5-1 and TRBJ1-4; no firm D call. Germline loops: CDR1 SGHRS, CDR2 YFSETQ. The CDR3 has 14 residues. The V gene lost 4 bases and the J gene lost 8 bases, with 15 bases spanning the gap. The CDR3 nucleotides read TGCGCCAGCAGCGAGGAGGGTGGGAGAGAAAAACTGTTTTTT. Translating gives CASSEEGGREKLFF.

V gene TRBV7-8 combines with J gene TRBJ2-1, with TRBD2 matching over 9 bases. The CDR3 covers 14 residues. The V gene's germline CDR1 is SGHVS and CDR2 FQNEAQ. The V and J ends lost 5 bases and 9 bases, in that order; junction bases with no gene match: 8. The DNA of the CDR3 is TGTGCCAGCAGCCGGCTGGCGGGAGGGAGTGAGCAGTTCTTC. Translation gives CASSRLAGGSEQFF.

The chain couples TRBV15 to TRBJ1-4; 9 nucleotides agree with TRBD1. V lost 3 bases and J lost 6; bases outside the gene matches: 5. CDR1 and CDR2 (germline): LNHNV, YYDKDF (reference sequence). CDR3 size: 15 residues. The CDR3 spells CATSSRTGGDEKLFF. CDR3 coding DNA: TGTGCCACCAGCAGTAGAACAGGGGGCGATGAAAAACTGTTTTTT.

CDR3 residues: CASKGQGANTEAFF. In nucleotides, the CDR3 is TGCGCCAGCAAAGGTCAGGGGGCGAACACTGAAGCTTTCTTT. This chain uses TRBV10-1 with TRBJ1-1, with 8 bases lining up with TRBD1. Per the germline V gene, CDR1 is WNHNN and CDR2 is SYGVQD (reference sequence). CDR3 size: 14 residues. The J segment lost 1 base and the V segment lost 7 bases, leaving 5 bases of the junction unmatched.

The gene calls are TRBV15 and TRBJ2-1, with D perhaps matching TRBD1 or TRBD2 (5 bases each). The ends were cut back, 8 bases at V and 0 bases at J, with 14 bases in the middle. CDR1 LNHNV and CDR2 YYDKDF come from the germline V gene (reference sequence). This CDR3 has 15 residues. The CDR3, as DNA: TGTGCCACCCGCCGGGGCAGAAGCTCCTACAATGAGCAGTTCTTC. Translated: CATRRGRSSYNEQFF.

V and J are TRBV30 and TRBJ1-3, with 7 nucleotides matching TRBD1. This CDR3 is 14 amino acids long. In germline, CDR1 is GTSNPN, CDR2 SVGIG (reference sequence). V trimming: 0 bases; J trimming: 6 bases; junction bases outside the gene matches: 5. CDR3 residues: CAWSVLGGANTIYF. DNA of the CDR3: TGTGCCTGGAGTGTACTAGGGGGCGCAAACACCATATATTTT.

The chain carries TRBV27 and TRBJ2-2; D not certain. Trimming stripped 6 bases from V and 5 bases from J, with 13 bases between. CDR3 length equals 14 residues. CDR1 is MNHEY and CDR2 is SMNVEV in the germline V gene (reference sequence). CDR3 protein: CASRSSSLTGELFF. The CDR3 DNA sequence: TGTGCCAGCAGATCGTCCAGCTTAACCGGGGAGCTGTTTTTT.

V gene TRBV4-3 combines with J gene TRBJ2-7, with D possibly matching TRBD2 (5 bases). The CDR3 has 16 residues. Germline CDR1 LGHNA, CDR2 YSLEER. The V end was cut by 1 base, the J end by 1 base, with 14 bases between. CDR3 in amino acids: CASSQALSRVSYEQYF. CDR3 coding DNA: TGCGCCAGCAGCCAAGCGCTCTCGCGGGTTTCCTACGAGCAGTACTTC.

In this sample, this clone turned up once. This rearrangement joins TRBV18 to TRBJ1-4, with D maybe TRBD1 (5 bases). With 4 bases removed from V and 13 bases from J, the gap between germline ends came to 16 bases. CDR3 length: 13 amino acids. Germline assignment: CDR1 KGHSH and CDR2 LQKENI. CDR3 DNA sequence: TGTGCCAGCTCACGGGAGCAAAAAGGGGCACTGTTTTTT. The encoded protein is CASSREQKGALFF.

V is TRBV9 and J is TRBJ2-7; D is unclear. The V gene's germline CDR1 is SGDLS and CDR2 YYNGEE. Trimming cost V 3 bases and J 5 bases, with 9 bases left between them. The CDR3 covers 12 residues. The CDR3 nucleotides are TGTGCCAGCAGCGCGGTAGGCAACGAGCAGTACTTC. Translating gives CASSAVGNEQYF.

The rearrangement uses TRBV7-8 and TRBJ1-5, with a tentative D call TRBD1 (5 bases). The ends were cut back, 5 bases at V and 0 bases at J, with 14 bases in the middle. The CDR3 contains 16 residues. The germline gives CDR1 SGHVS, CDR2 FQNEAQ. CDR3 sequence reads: CASSLNRTLSNQPQHF. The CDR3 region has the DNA TGTGCCAGCAGCCTGAATAGGACACTTAGCAATCAGCCCCAGCATTTT.

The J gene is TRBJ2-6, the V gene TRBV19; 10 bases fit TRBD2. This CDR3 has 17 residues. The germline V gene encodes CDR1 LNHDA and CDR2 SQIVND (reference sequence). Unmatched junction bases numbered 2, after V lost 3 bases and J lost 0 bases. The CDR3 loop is CASSIRLAGSGANVLTF. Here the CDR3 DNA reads TGTGCCAGTAGTATTAGACTAGCGGGCTCTGGGGCCAACGTCCTGACTTTC.

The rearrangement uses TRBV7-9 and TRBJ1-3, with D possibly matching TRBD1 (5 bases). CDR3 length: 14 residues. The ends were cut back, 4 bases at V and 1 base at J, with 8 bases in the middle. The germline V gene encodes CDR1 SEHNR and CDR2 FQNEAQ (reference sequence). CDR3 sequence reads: CASSSDSSGNTIYF. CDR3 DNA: TGTGCCAGCAGCTCCGACAGTTCTGGAAACACCATATATTTT.

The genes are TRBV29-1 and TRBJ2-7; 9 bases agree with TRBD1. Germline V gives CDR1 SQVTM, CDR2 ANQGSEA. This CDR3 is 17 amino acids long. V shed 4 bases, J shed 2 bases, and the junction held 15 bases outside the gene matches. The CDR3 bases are TGCAGCGTTGGCACTTTCGCAACCGGGACAGGGACCTACGAGCAGTACTTC. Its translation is CSVGTFATGTGTYEQYF.

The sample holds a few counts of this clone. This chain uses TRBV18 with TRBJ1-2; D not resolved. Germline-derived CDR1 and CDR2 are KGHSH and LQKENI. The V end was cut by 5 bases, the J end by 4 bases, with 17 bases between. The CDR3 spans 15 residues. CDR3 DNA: TGTGCCAGCTCAGGGAACTACACTAACCTCTATGGCTACACCTTC. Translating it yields CASSGNYTNLYGYTF.

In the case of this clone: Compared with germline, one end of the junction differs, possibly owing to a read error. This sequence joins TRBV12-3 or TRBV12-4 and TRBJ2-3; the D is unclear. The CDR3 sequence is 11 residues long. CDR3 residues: CANSEPDTQYF. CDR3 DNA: TGTGCCAACAGTGAGCCCGATACGCAGTATTTT.

CDR3 nucleotides: TGCGCCAGCAGCTTCGGACAGGGGGACTCGCCCCAGCATTTT. This sequence encodes CASSFGQGDSPQHF. The chain couples TRBV5-1 to TRBJ1-5; 10 bases line up with TRBD1. Trimming cost V 2 bases and J 9 bases; bases outside gene matches: 5. Looked up from germline, CDR1 is SGHRS and CDR2 is YFSETQ. The CDR3 has 14 amino acids.

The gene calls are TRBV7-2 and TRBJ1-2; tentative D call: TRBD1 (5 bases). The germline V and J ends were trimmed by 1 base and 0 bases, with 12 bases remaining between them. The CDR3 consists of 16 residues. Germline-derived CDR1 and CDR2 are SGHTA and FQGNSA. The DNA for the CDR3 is TGTGCCAGCAGCTTAGGATTGGGGGGAGCTAACTATGGCTACACCTTC. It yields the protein CASSLGLGGANYGYTF.

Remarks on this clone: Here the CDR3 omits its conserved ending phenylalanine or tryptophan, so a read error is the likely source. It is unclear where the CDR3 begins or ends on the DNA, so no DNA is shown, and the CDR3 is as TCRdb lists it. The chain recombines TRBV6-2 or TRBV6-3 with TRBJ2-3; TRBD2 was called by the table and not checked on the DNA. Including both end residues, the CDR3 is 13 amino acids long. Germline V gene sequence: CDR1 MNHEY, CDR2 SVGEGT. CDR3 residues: CASSYSAGSASHI.

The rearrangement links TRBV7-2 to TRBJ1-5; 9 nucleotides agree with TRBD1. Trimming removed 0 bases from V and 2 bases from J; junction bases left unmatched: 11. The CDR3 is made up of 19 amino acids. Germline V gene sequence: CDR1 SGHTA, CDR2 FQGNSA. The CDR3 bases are TGTGCCAGCAGCTTAGCCGGGACAGGGATCGGGGGAGGCAATCAGCCCCAGCATTTT. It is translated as CASSLAGTGIGGGNQPQHF.

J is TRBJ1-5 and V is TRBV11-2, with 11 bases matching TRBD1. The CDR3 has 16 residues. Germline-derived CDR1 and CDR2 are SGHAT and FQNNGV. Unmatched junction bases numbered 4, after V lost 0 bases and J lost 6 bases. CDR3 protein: CASSLEGTGGPQPQHF. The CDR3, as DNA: TGTGCCAGCAGCTTAGAGGGGACAGGGGGGCCTCAGCCCCAGCATTTT.

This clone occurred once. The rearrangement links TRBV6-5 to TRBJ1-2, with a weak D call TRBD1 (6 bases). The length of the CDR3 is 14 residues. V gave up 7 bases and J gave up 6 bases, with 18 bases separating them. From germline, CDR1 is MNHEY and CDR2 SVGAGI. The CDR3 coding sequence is TGTGCCAGCAAATCATACAGGGTGGAAGATGGCTACACCTTC. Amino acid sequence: CASKSYRVEDGYTF.